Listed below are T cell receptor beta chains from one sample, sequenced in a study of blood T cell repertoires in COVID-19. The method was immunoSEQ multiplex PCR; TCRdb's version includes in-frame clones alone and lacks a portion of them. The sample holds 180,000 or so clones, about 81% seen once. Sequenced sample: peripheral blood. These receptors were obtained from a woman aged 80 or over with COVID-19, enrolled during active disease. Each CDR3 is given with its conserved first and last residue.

CDR3aa: CSVTSGTDTQYF; v_gene: TRBV29-1; len: 12
CDR3aa: CASSDAGTSYEQYF; v_gene: TRBV5-6; len: 14
CDR3aa: CASSLPGQIIVSGNTIYF; v_gene: TRBV5-1; len: 18
CDR3aa: CASSLIRSGSYNEQFF; v_gene: TRBV7-8; len: 16
CDR3aa: CASSYMGGRASYEQYF; v_gene: TRBV6-6; len: 16
CDR3aa: CATYSGGVSRQETQYF; v_gene: TRBV10-3; len: 16
CDR3aa: CASRPKLGPAVTDTQYF; v_gene: TRBV4-1; len: 17
CDR3aa: CASSQGLQGDVETQYF; v_gene: TRBV4-2; len: 16
CDR3aa: CASSGLAGDIPEQFF; v_gene: TRBV6-5; len: 15
CDR3aa: CASSPVGDQPQHF; v_gene: TRBV18; len: 13
CDR3aa: CASSWGGLSYEQYF; v_gene: TRBV27; len: 14
CDR3aa: CASSTGALSNQPQHF; v_gene: TRBV7-2; len: 15
CDR3aa: CASSIQGTEAFF; v_gene: TRBV2; len: 12
CDR3aa: CAISYILAGESSYEQYF; v_gene: TRBV10-3; len: 17
CDR3aa: CASSLVGQGNWEQYF; v_gene: TRBV5-1; len: 15
CDR3aa: CASSVLTGGGGELFF; v_gene: TRBV5-1; len: 15